A selection of T cell receptor beta chains follows, all from one sample in a study of T cells in localized non-small cell lung cancer. The repertoire was sequenced with immunoSEQ multiplex PCR; TCRdb's copy has only in-frame clones and lacks some. The sample includes tens of thousands of clones, 85% to 90% of them seen just once. Here the sequenced sample was peripheral blood, taken before any cancer treatment. All receptors come from a man aged 35-75 years with stage I squamous cell lung carcinoma. The CDR3 runs from the conserved cysteine through the conserved F or W. D genes are given only for firm matches. Clone size is not always given. Where it is, it says once, few, many or a class for expanded clones.

j_call clone_size v_call cdr3_length d_call cdr3_nt cdr3_aa
TRBJ2-1 - TRBV4-3 14 - TGCGCCAGCAGCCAAGAGGCTAGCGTTAATGAGCAGTTCTTC CASSQEASVNEQFF
TRBJ2-3 - TRBV6-6 12 TRBD1 TGTGCCAGCAGTTGGACAGGTGATACGCAGTATTTT CASSWTGDTQYF
TRBJ1-1 - TRBV6-5 11 - TGTGCCAGCGGGCAGAACACTGAAGCTTTCTTT CASGQNTEAFF
TRBJ2-3 - TRBV12-2 15 - TGTGCAAGTCGCTTACCAGCGGAAACCACAGATACGCAGTATTTT CASRLPAETTDTQYF
TRBJ1-2 once TRBV25-1 12 - TGTGCCAGCAGTAACCCTGGCTATGGCTACACCTTC CASSNPGYGYTF
TRBJ2-1 - TRBV9 13 - TGTGCCAGCAGCGTAGCTGGGGACAATGAGCAGTTCTTC CASSVAGDNEQFF
TRBJ2-1 - TRBV7-2 13 - TGTGCCAGCAGCTTGTGGGGCTACAATGAGCAGTTCTTC CASSLWGYNEQFF
TRBJ2-7 - TRBV7-3 13 - TGTGCCAGCAGCTTAGAAGCGGACTACGAGCAGTACTTC CASSLEADYEQYF
TRBJ1-1 - TRBV28 14 - TGTGCCAGCAGTTTTTATGGGGCTGGTACTGAAGCTTTCTTT CASSFYGAGTEAFF
TRBJ1-2 - TRBV6-5 13 - TGTGCCAGCCGAAAAATAGCTAACTATGGCTACACCTTC CASRKIANYGYTF
TRBJ2-7 - TRBV27 15 - TGTGCCAGCAGTTTATCAGCCGTGGGCTCCTACGAGCAGTACTTC CASSLSAVGSYEQYF
TRBJ2-4 few TRBV7-9 18 - TGTGCCAGCAGCTTAGAGGGGGGAGGTCATAGCTCACCAAACATTCAGTACTTC CASSLEGGGHSSPNIQYF
TRBJ2-1 - TRBV7-2 15 - TGTGCCAGCAGCTTATATGCGGACTCCTACAATGAGCAGTTCTTC CASSLYADSYNEQFF
TRBJ2-1 few TRBV29-1 12 TRBD2 TGCAGCGTTGGACGGGAGGGTCGTGAGCAGTTCTTC CSVGREGREQFF
TRBJ2-6 - TRBV5-1 13 - TGCGCCAGCGCCCCAGCTGGGGCCAACGTCCTGACTTTC CASAPAGANVLTF
TRBJ2-3 - TRBV5-6 16 TRBD1 TGTGCCAGCAGCTTACCCCACAGGGGCTTGACAGATACGCAGTATTTT CASSLPHRGLTDTQYF
TRBJ2-1 once TRBV9 15 - TGTGCCAGCAGCGTAGGTGGGGGCCAAGAAAATGAGCAGTTCTTC CASSVGGGQENEQFF
TRBJ2-5 - TRBV5-4 15 TRBD2 TGTGCCAGCAGCTTAGAAACAGCGGGGTTGTCTGAGCAGTACTTC CASSLETAGLSEQYF
TRBJ2-3 - TRBV28 13 - TGTGCCAGCGGAACGACCCTCTCAGATACGCAGTATTTT CASGTTLSDTQYF
TRBJ2-7 - TRBV30 15 TRBD2 TGTGCCTGGAGTAAAGGACTAGCGGGCCTATACGAGCAGTACTTC CAWSKGLAGLYEQYF
TRBJ1-1 - TRBV30 14 TRBD1 TGTGCCTGGAGTGCCGGGACAGCGAACACTGAAGCTTTCTTT CAWSAGTANTEAFF
TRBJ1-5 - TRBV7-8 16 - TGTGCCAGCAGCTTAGCAGGTATAGGGGTGAATCAGCCCCAGCATTTT CASSLAGIGVNQPQHF
TRBJ2-3 - TRBV27 11 - TGTGCCAGCAGTTCACAGGGTTTGCAGTATTTT CASSSQGLQYF
TRBJ2-7 - TRBV6-1 13 - TGTGCCAGCAGTGAGACCATCGAGCAGAGGGTGTACTTC CASSETIEQRVYF
TRBJ2-7 - TRBV9 15 - TGTGCCAGCAGCGTAGGAACATCAAGCTCCTACGAGCAGTACTTC CASSVGTSSSYEQYF
TRBJ2-1 once TRBV11-1 15 TRBD2 TGTGCCAGCAGCTACGGACTAGCGGGAGGTGTTGAGCAGTTCTTC CASSYGLAGGVEQFF
TRBJ1-5 - TRBV6-6 14 TRBD1 TGTGCCAGCAGTATACAGGGGAACAATCAGCCCCAGCATTTT CASSIQGNNQPQHF
TRBJ2-5 - TRBV6-5 13 TRBD2 TGTGCCACCAGGACTAGCGGGAGAGAGACCCAGTACTTC CATRTSGRETQYF
TRBJ1-2 - TRBV2 11 - TGTGCCAGCGACGACCCGAGGGGCTACACCTTC CASDDPRGYTF
TRBJ2-7 - TRBV6-1 13 TRBD2 TGTGCCAGCAGATGGACTAGCGGCTACGAGCAGTACTTC CASRWTSGYEQYF
TRBJ1-4 - TRBV28 18 - TGTGCCAGCAGTTCCCGGACAAGACTTACCTCAACTAATGAAAAACTGTTTTTT CASSSRTRLTSTNEKLFF
TRBJ2-1 - TRBV7-9 16 - TGTGCCAGCAGCTTAGCGTGGTCAGGTGTAATCGATGAGCAGTTCTTC CASSLAWSGVIDEQFF
TRBJ2-1 - TRBV5-6 13 - TGTGCCAGCAGCCAGGGACGTTACGGTGAGCAGTTCTTC CASSQGRYGEQFF
TRBJ2-5 - TRBV7-9 15 - TGTGCCAGCAGCTTAGCGGGCGAAAGGACGGGGGAGCAGTACTTC CASSLAGERTGEQYF
TRBJ2-1 - TRBV7-5 12 - TGTGCCAGCAGCCATGGGTTCGGGGAGCAGTTCTTC CASSHGFGEQFF
TRBJ2-1 - TRBV14 16 TRBD1 TGTGCCAGCAGCCAAGATCCGCGGACAGGGTACAATGAGCAGTTCTTC CASSQDPRTGYNEQFF
TRBJ2-2 - TRBV6-5 16 - TGTGCCAGCAGTTACTCTCCCCCGCGCCACACCGGGGAGCTGTTTTTT CASSYSPPRHTGELFF
TRBJ1-5 - TRBV5-1 14 TRBD1 TGCGCCAGCAGCGTAGGACAGGGAAGTCAGCCCCAGCATTTT CASSVGQGSQPQHF